The 6 T cell receptor beta chains below all came from one sample that was sequenced in a study of blood T cell repertoires in COVID-19. TCRdb's table, derived via immunoSEQ multiplex PCR, lists solely in-frame clones and lacks some. This table holds about 82,000 clones, 65% to 85% found once. The specimen sequenced was peripheral blood. These receptors came from a woman aged 55-70 years with acute or convalescent COVID-19.

This clone was recorded a few times. The V gene is TRBV3-1 (or the pseudogene TRBV3-2), the J gene TRBJ2-1, with TRBD2 matching over 8 bases. J gave up 2 bases and V 3 bases, and 6 bases lay outside the gene matches. The CDR3 length is 16 residues. From germline, CDR1 is LGHDT and CDR2 YNNKEL (reference sequence). The CDR3 region has the DNA TGTGCCAGCAGCCAGGCCGCGGGGGGCCCCTACAATGAGCAGTTCTTC. Its translation is CASSQAAGGPYNEQFF.

The chain combines TRBV11-3 with TRBJ2-7; D is possibly TRBD2 (6 bases). The V end lost 2 bases, the J end lost 4 bases, and 9 bases lay between the germline ends. This CDR3 is built from 13 residues. Germline V gene data show CDR1 as SGHNT and CDR2 as YENEEA. CDR3 nucleotide sequence: TGTGCCAGCAGCTTAAGGGGACTTTACGAGCAGTACTTC. It specifies CASSLRGLYEQYF.

This clone was counted a few times. The chain joins TRBV11-3 to TRBJ1-1; maybe TRBD1 (6 bases). This CDR3 region has 17 residues. Germline V lookup: CDR1 SGHNT, CDR2 YENEEA. Trimming left V 5 bases short and J 4 bases short, with 23 bases between. The CDR3 DNA follows: TGTGCCAGCAGCCCCACGATAAATTGGCAGGGGATCACTGAAGCTTTCTTT. Protein product: CASSPTINWQGITEAFF.

This chain links TRBV7-9 with TRBJ2-1; perhaps TRBD2 as D (5 bases). There are 17 residues in the CDR3. V dropped 0 bases and J dropped 4 bases, with 16 bases sitting between them. Germline V gene sequence: CDR1 SEHNR, CDR2 FQNEAQ (reference sequence). CDR3 DNA sequence: TGTGCCAGCAGCTTAGCGTCGGGGTTGAACCTATACAATGAGCAGTTCTTC. Its translation is CASSLASGLNLYNEQFF.

The chain has TRBV3-1 (or the pseudogene TRBV3-2) and TRBJ1-1, with D maybe TRBD1 (6 bases). V was cut by 4 bases and J by 1 base, with 10 bases left in between. Germline V CDR1 and CDR2: LGHDT, YNNKEL (reference sequence). The CDR3 consists of 14 residues. CDR3 loop: CASSLRGQNTEAFF. In DNA, the CDR3 is TGTGCCAGCAGCCTCAGGGGTCAGAACACTGAAGCTTTCTTT.

The chain has TRBV4-1 and TRBJ1-2; a possible D gene is TRBD1 (5 bases). CDR1 is MGHRA and CDR2 is YSYEKL in the germline V gene. Deletions cut 0 bases from V and 3 bases from J, with 17 bases between. The CDR3 extends over 17 amino acids. The CDR3 DNA reads TGCGCCAGCAGCCAAGAAGGTCAGGGAAGGGGTTACTATGGCTACACCTTC. This sequence encodes CASSQEGQGRGYYGYTF.